This T cell receptor (beta chain) was captured by sequencing in a study of blood T cell repertoires in COVID-19. Background on the study: T cells, B-cell-depleted T cells, or PBMCs provided the cDNA or gDNA that served as material.

Resolution of symptoms, clearance, or two negative PCRs was present in recovered Cohort 3 donors. Germline-derived CDR1 and CDR2 are MNHNS and SASEGT. Trimming took off 4 bases at V and 1 base at J, with 14 bases between the two ends. CDR3 length: 16 amino acids. Only in-frame clones appear in the TCRdb table, and some are missing; sequencing was by immunoSEQ multiplex PCR. The sample has hundreds of thousands of clones, roughly 87% seen once; the top ten hold more than 1%. The clonotype was recovered from a woman in her twenties or thirties who had recovered from COVID-19. This chain connects TRBV6-1 to TRBJ1-5; possibly TRBD1 for D (6 bases). Sequences were obtained from PBMCs or T cells enriched from blood (not recorded which). The CDR3 reads CASSGKQGLSNQPQHF. CDR3 sequence (DNA): TGTGCCAGCAGTGGTAAACAGGGACTAAGCAATCAGCCCCAGCATTTT.